This passage covers 8 T cell receptor beta chains from one sample sequenced in a study of control samples from healthy donors and cancer patients. Using immunoSEQ multiplex PCR, the repertoire was profiled, and TCRdb retains in-frame clones only, with some absent. The data contain about 190,000 clones, around 93% of them singletons. Specimen: blood. The receptors come from a man younger than 45 in good health.

The chain couples TRBV19 to TRBJ1-2, with D possibly TRBD1 on 5 matching bases. CDR1 and CDR2 (germline): LNHDA, SQIVND (reference sequence). The CDR3 loop spans 15 amino acids. The V end lost 7 bases, the J end lost 5 bases, and 20 bases lay between the germline ends. CDR3 nucleotide sequence: TGTGCCAGTAATAATGCGGGACGGGGGGAGTATGGCTACACCTTC. It is translated as CASNNAGRGEYGYTF.

This clone was detected once. This chain uses TRBV20-1 with TRBJ2-7; maybe TRBD2 (6 bases). This CDR3 has 13 amino acids. CDR1 is DFQATT and CDR2 is SNEGSKA in the germline V gene (reference sequence). Trimming pared 3 bases from V and 4 bases from J, leaving 13 bases between. The CDR3 is CSASVGTLYEQYF. CDR3 bases: TGCAGTGCTAGTGTAGGGACTTTATACGAGCAGTACTTC.

The V gene is TRBV5-5, the J gene TRBJ1-6; D is ambiguous. The germline V gene has CDR1 SGHKS and CDR2 YYEKEE (reference sequence). The CDR3 totals 20 residues. With 4 bases removed from V and 0 bases from J, the gap between germline ends came to 23 bases. The CDR3 nucleotides are TGTGCCAGCAGCCCATACGGAGAGGGTTGGTGGAGCTCCTATAATTCACCCCTCCACTTT. It translates to CASSPYGEGWWSSYNSPLHF.

The chain joins TRBV27 to TRBJ2-7; the D is unclear. Germline V gene sequence: CDR1 MNHEY, CDR2 SMNVEV (reference sequence). The V end was cut by 3 bases, the J end by 6 bases, with 12 bases between. This CDR3 comprises 13 residues. The CDR3 loop is CASSFGPSGEQYF. CDR3 nucleotides: TGTGCCAGCAGTTTCGGTCCTTCCGGCGAGCAGTACTTC.

The chain links TRBV15 to TRBJ1-1; the D is unclear. Germline CDR1 is LNHNV and CDR2 is YYDKDF (reference sequence). CDR3 size: 15 residues. The V and J ends lost 1 base and 2 bases respectively, with 11 bases between them. CDR3 DNA: TGTGCCACCAGCAGAGGCGGGAGCTCAAACACTGAAGCTTTCTTT. It yields the protein CATSRGGSSNTEAFF.

The chain combines TRBV6-5 with TRBJ1-4; D uncertain. The V end lost 2 bases, the J end lost 7 bases, and 5 bases lay between the germline ends. The germline CDR1 and CDR2 sequences are MNHEY and SVGAGI. The CDR3 is 12 amino acids. In DNA, the CDR3 is TGTGCCAGCAGTTACGTGGGTGAAAAACTGTTTTTT. Protein: CASSYVGEKLFF.

This chain links TRBV5-1 with TRBJ2-1; 10 bases are shared with TRBD2. Per the germline V gene, CDR1 is SGHRS and CDR2 is YFSETQ. V was clipped by 2 bases and J by 7 bases; unmatched bases: 15. The CDR3 is 18 amino acids. The CDR3 coding sequence is TGCGCCAGCAGCTTAGCGGGGGGGCGCCTCCAACAGCTTAATGAGCAGTTCTTC. Amino acid sequence: CASSLAGGRLQQLNEQFF.

This chain joins TRBV6-5 and TRBJ2-1; D is perhaps TRBD1 or TRBD2 (5 bases each). In germline, CDR1 is MNHEY, CDR2 SVGAGI. The length of the CDR3 is 12 residues. Trimming cost V 8 bases and J 12 bases, with 17 bases left between them. The CDR3 coding sequence is TGTGCCAGCCACGAGAGGGGATCCGGGCAGTTCTTC. The encoded protein is CASHERGSGQFF.